This TCR beta chain was sequenced for a study of blood T cell repertoires in COVID-19. Looking at the study overall: Some COVID-19 samples were acute and others convalescent; all came from the United States, Italy and Spain. PBMCs, B-cell-depleted T cells, or T cells provided the cDNA or gDNA that made up the material.

Original analysis: Amplification with reference gene primers provided the estimates of nucleated cell counts. Clones were sequenced by immunoSEQ multiplex PCR, and TCRdb holds only the in-frame ones, with some missing. The V and J calls and the clone size are those of that table, but D and trimming were determined from the DNA. Of around 200,000 clones detected, about 80% appear once; the ten largest clones hold about 4.2%. Germline CDR1 SGDLS, CDR2 YYNGEE. This CDR3 has 15 amino acids. Trimming pared 0 bases from V and 1 base from J, leaving 9 bases between. The TCR comes from a man between 45 and 60 years old with active or convalescent COVID-19. The V call is TRBV9, the J call TRBJ2-3; no clear D. Sequencing was carried out using peripheral blood. The CDR3 reads CASSVGDFGTDTQYF. In DNA form, the CDR3 reads TGTGCCAGCAGCGTAGGAGACTTCGGCACAGATACGCAGTATTTT.